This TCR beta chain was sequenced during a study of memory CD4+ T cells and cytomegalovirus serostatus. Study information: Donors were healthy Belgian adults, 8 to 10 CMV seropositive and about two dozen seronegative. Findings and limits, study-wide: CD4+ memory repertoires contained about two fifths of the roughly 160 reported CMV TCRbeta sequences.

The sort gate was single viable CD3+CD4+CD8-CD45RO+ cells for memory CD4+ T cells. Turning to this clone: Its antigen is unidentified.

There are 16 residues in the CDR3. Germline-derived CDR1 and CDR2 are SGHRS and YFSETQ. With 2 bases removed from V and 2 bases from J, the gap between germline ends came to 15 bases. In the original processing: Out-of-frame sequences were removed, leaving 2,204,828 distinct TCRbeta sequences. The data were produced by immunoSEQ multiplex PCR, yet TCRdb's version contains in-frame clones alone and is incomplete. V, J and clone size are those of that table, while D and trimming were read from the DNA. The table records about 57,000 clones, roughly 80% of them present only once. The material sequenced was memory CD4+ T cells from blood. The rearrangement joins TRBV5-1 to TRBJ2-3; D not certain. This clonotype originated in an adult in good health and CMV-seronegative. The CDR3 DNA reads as TGCGCCAGCAGCTTTGGCCCCTCCTTCATCACAGATACGCAGTATTTT. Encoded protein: CASSFGPSFITDTQYF.